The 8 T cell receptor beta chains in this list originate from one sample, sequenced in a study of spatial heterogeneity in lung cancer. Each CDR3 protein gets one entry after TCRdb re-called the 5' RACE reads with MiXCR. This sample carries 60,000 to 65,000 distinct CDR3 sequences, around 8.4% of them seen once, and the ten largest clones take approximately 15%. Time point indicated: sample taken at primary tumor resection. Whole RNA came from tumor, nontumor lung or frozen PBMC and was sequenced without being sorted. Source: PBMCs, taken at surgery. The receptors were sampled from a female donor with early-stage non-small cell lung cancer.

The CDR3 is CASSYSIRSGKEQYF. The CDR3 DNA reads as TGTGCCAGCAGTTACTCGATCCGATCGGGGAAGGAGCAGTACTTC. The chain links TRBV6-5 to TRBJ2-7; D is perhaps TRBD2 (5 bases). V gave up 0 bases and J gave up 7 bases, with 16 bases separating them. This CDR3 is 15 amino acids long. The germline V gene encodes CDR1 MNHEY and CDR2 SVGAGI.

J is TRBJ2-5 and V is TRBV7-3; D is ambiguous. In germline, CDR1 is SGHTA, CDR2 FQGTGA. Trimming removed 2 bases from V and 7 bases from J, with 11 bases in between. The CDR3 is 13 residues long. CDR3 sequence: CASSLGQRGTQYF. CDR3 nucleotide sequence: TGTGCCAGCAGCTTAGGGCAGCGTGGGACCCAGTACTTC. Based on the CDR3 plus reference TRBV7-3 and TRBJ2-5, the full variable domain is GAGVSQTPSNKVTEKGKYVELRCDPISGHTALYWYRQSLGQGPEFLIYFQGTGAADDSGLPNDRFFAVRPEGSVSTLKIQRTERGDSAVYLCASSLGQRGTQYFGPGTRLLVL.

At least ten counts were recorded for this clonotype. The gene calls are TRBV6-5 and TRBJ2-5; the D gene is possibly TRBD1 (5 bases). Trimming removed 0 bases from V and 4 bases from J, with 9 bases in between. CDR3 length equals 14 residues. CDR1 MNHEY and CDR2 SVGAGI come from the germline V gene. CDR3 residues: CASSYSRQPETQYF. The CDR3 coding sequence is TGTGCCAGCAGTTACTCTCGACAGCCAGAGACCCAGTACTTC.

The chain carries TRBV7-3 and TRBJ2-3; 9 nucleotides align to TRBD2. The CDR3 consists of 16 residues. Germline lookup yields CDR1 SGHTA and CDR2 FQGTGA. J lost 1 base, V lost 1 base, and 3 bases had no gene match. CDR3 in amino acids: CASSLIASGGTDTQYF. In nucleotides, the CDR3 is TGTGCCAGCAGCTTAATTGCTAGCGGGGGCACAGATACGCAGTATTTT. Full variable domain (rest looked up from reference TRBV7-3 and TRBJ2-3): GAGVSQTPSNKVTEKGKYVELRCDPISGHTALYWYRQSLGQGPEFLIYFQGTGAADDSGLPNDRFFAVRPEGSVSTLKIQRTERGDSAVYLCASSLIASGGTDTQYFGPGTRLTVL.

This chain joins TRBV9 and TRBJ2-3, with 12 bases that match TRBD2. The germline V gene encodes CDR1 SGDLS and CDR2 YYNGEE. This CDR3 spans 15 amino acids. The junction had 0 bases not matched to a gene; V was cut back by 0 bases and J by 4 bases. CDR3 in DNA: TGTGCCAGCAGCGTAGGACTAGCGGGAGCAGATACGCAGTATTTT. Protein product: CASSVGLAGADTQYF.

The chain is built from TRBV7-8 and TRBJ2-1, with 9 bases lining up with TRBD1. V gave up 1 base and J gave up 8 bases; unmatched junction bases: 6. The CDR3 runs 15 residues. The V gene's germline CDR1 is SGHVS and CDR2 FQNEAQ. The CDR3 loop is CASSLGGQGTDEQFF. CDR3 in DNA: TGTGCCAGCAGCTTAGGGGGACAGGGTACGGATGAGCAGTTCTTC.

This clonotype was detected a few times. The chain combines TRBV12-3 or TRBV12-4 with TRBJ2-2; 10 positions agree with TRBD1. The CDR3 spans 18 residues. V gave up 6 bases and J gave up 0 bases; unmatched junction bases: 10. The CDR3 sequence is CASSRTGGSPSNTGELFF. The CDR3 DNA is TGTGCCAGCAGCCGGACAGGGGGTAGCCCCTCGAACACCGGGGAGCTGTTTTTT.

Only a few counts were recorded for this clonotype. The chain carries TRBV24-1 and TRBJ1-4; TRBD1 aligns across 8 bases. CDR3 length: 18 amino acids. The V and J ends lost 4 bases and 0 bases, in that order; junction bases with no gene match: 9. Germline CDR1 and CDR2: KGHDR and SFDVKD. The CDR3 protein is CATSDAGTGGATNEKLFF. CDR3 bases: TGTGCCACCAGTGACGCTGGGACAGGAGGAGCAACTAATGAAAAACTGTTTTTT.